The 8 T cell receptor beta chains below were found in one sample sequenced in a study of blood T cells in healthy people across ages. The second PCR ran about 6 to 12 cycles with a sample-barcoded 5' primer and J-beta primers. TCRdb ran MiXCR on the 5' RACE reads and lists one entry per CDR3 protein. The data hold more than 650,000 distinct CDR3 sequences, with 53% observed a single time. Sequences were obtained from blood. These receptors came from a man at least 80 years old in good health.

The chain links TRBV9 to TRBJ1-2; TRBD1 matches at 7 bases. Looked up from germline, CDR1 is SGDLS and CDR2 is YYNGEE. CDR3 length: 12 amino acids. With 4 bases clipped from V and 8 bases from J, the junction kept 5 bases outside the gene matches. The DNA for the CDR3 is TGTGCCAGCAGCTCAGGGGGGATCGGCTACACCTTC. This gives the protein CASSSGGIGYTF.

The V gene is TRBV10-1, the J gene TRBJ2-7; 7 bases are a match to TRBD2. CDR1 is WNHNN, CDR2 SYGVQD, per germline (reference sequence). The CDR3 is 17 residues long. The V and J ends lost 0 bases and 2 bases, in that order; junction bases with no gene match: 10. The CDR3 DNA follows: TGCGCCAGCAGTGAGTCCCCCACACTAGCGTCAGCCTACGAGCAGTACTTC. This codes for CASSESPTLASAYEQYF.

This clonotype was detected only a few times. The chain links TRBV7-2 to TRBJ1-4, with D maybe TRBD1 (5 bases). Germline V gene data show CDR1 as SGHTA and CDR2 as FQGNSA. V was trimmed by 4 bases and J by 2 bases, leaving 14 bases between them. The CDR3 has 16 amino acids. This chain's CDR3 is CASSSSRGITNEKLFF. The CDR3 coding sequence is TGTGCCAGCAGCTCCTCGCGGGGGATCACTAATGAAAAACTGTTTTTT.

In nucleotides, the CDR3 is TGTGCCATTAGAGGGGCTAGCGGAAGAGGAAGATACGCGTATTTT. The encoded protein is CAIRGASGRGRYAYF. This chain connects TRBV10-3 to TRBJ2-3, with 7 bases matching TRBD2. V was clipped by 9 bases and J by 14 bases; unmatched bases: 23. The CDR3 contains 15 residues. Per the germline V gene, CDR1 is ENHRY and CDR2 is SYGVKD.

This chain uses TRBV7-3 with TRBJ2-1; the match to TRBD2 covers 11 bases. The CDR3 contains 17 residues. After removal of 2 bases from V and 8 bases from J, the junction contained 11 bases not matched to a gene. CDR1 SGHTA and CDR2 FQGTGA come from the germline V gene. CDR3 in DNA: TGTGCCAGCAGCTTATATATAACTAGCGGGAGATCCCATGAGCAGTTCTTC. It encodes CASSLYITSGRSHEQFF.

This rearrangement joins TRBV29-1 to TRBJ1-2, with 7 bases matching TRBD1. The V gene's germline CDR1 is SQVTM and CDR2 ANQGSEA. The ends lost 3 bases at V and 3 bases at J; junction bases unmatched: 7. This CDR3 is 14 amino acids long. The CDR3 is CSVDGGGADYGYTF. DNA for the CDR3: TGCAGCGTTGACGGAGGGGGCGCCGACTATGGCTACACCTTC.

There are a few counts of this clonotype. The chain is built from TRBV20-1 and TRBJ1-1; D is unclear. V gave up 3 bases and J gave up 3 bases, with 14 bases separating them. The CDR3 runs 14 residues. The germline gives CDR1 DFQATT, CDR2 SNEGSKA (reference sequence). As DNA, the CDR3 is TGCAGTGCTAGGCGGACGCTGGGAGACACTGAAGCTTTCTTT. It encodes CSARRTLGDTEAFF.

J is TRBJ2-7 and V is TRBV10-1; 9 positions match TRBD2. V shed 3 bases and J 6 bases; nucleotides not matched to a gene: 9. The CDR3 runs to 15 residues. Germline V gene data show CDR1 as WNHNN and CDR2 as SYGVQD (reference sequence). The CDR3 loop reads CASSDLGSGSVEQYF. The CDR3 region has the DNA TGCGCCAGCAGTGATTTGGGTAGCGGGAGTGTCGAGCAGTACTTC.